This paragraph reports one T cell receptor (beta chain). This sample was included in a study of blood T cell repertoires in COVID-19. Study details: Two negative PCRs, clearance, or symptom resolution characterized the recovered Cohort 3 donors. From T cells, B-cell-depleted T cells, or PBMCs came the material, which was cDNA or gDNA. Specimens from acute and convalescent COVID-19 originated in the United States, Italy and Spain.

The table came from immunoSEQ multiplex PCR; TCRdb's copy has only in-frame clones and leaves some out. The data contain hundreds of thousands of clones, roughly nine tenths of them singletons. Across over 20 US areas, participants ranged in age from about 18 to 89 years. Sequenced input: PBMCs or T cells enriched from blood (not recorded which). This clonotype was sampled from a woman between 50 and 59 years old in a cohort exposed to, infected with or recovered from COVID-19 (not recorded which).

CDR3 sequence: CATSKSREAREQFF. The CDR3 nucleotides read TGTGCCACCAGCAAAAGCCGGGAAGCCCGAGAGCAGTTCTTC. The V call is TRBV15, the J call TRBJ2-1; weak D call: TRBD2 (5 bases). CDR1 and CDR2 from the germline V gene are LNHNV and YYDKDF (reference sequence). CDR3 length equals 14 residues. V was clipped by 4 bases and J by 10 bases, with 17 bases between them.